This T cell receptor beta chain was identified in a study of PD-1 blockade in classical Hodgkin lymphoma. Whole-study findings and limits: Whereas CD4+ TCR diversity had risen significantly by C4D1, CD8+ TCR diversity had not. Whoever responded completely had baseline diversity much like that seen in newly diagnosed patients. Reasons behind the repertoire differences stay unclear, perhaps disease activity or earlier therapy.

Per the germline V gene, CDR1 is SGHKS and CDR2 is YYEKEE (reference sequence). CDR3 length: 13 residues. V gave up 5 bases and J gave up 3 bases, with 11 bases separating them. Relapse after autologous stem cell transplantation occurred in every patient, and brentuximab vedotin exposure varied. Clones were sequenced by immunoSEQ multiplex PCR, and TCRdb holds only the in-frame ones, with some missing. The table includes roughly 150,000 clones, 78% detected once. This clone occurred a few times. Its antigen is as yet unknown. This clonotype was obtained from a human donor with classical Hodgkin lymphoma. The material was peripheral blood mononuclear cells (PBMCs), obtained before the second cycle of nivolumab. V gene TRBV5-5 combines with J gene TRBJ1-2; D not certain. The CDR3 nucleotides read TGTGCCAGCAGTTTGACCCCCGACTATGGCTACACCTTC. Translation gives CASSLTPDYGYTF.